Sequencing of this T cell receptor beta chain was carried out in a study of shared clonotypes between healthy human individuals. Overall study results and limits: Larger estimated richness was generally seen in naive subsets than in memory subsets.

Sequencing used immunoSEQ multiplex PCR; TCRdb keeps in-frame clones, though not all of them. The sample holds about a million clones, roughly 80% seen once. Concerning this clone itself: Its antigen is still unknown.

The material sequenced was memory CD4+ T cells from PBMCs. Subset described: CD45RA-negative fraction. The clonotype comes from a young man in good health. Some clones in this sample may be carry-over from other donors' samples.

The CDR3 DNA follows: TGCGCCAGCAGCTTGGGAGGGGCGGGAAGCTCCTACAATGAGCAGTTCTTC. Its protein product is CASSLGGAGSSYNEQFF. The chain links TRBV5-1 to TRBJ2-1, with D perhaps matching TRBD2 (6 bases). The CDR3 contains 17 residues. Germline V gene sequence: CDR1 SGHRS, CDR2 YFSETQ. V lost 0 bases and J 0 bases, leaving 13 bases between the germline ends.